The 30 T cell receptor beta chains below all came from one sample that was sequenced in a study of identical twins' blood T cells (dated by TCRdb to 2012 to 2014). Library construction relied on 5' RACE. TCRdb records Illumina Genome Analyzer IIx as the sequencer. TCRdb applied fastp at Q25 and MiXCR to the public reads, then kept only in-frame beta chains. Entries that share a CDR3 protein sequence are merged under the most common genes and DNA. This sample has roughly 380,000 distinct CDR3 sequences in its table, and roughly 27% of those were observed once. The ten largest make up more than 5.5% of the sample. Specimen: PBMCs. These TCRs come from a woman aged 18-49 years in good health.

This chain joins TRBV5-1 and TRBJ1-3; TRBD1 agrees at 7 bases. Trimming cost V 2 bases and J 2 bases; bases outside gene matches: 13. CDR1 is SGHRS and CDR2 is YFSETQ in the germline V gene. The CDR3 consists of 18 residues. CDR3 region: CASSFERRRQGAGNTIYF. As DNA, the CDR3 is TGCGCCAGCAGCTTCGAACGCCGCCGACAGGGCGCTGGAAACACCATATATTTT. Full variable domain (missing parts from reference TRBV5-1 and TRBJ1-3): KAGVTQTPRYLIKTRGQQVTLSCSPISGHRSVSWYQQTPGQGLQFLFEYFSETQRNKGNFPGRFSGRQFSNSRSEMNVSTLELGDSALYLCASSFERRRQGAGNTIYFGEGSWLTVV.

This clonotype was observed a few times. This chain uses TRBV15 with TRBJ1-2; possibly TRBD1 for D (6 bases). This CDR3 has 12 residues. V shed 4 bases and J shed 7 bases, with 10 bases lying between them. Germline loops: CDR1 LNHNV, CDR2 YYDKDF (reference sequence). CDR3 bases: TGTGCCACCAGCATAAACAGGGTTGGCTACACCTTC. Translation gives CATSINRVGYTF.

This clonotype was detected many times. This chain links TRBV29-1 with TRBJ2-1; a possible D gene is TRBD1 (5 bases). CDR1 and CDR2 from the germline V gene are SQVTM and ANQGSEA. The CDR3 is 15 residues long. Trimming cost V 2 bases and J 0 bases, with 11 bases left between them. The CDR3 DNA reads as TGCAGCGTTGAACCGACAGATGGCTCCTACAATGAGCAGTTCTTC. This codes for CSVEPTDGSYNEQFF.

This clonotype appeared once. The V and J genes are TRBV5-4 and TRBJ1-1; unclear D gene. There are 13 residues in the CDR3. Germline V gene sequence: CDR1 SGHNT, CDR2 YYREEE (reference sequence). V was cut by 4 bases and J by 8 bases, with 15 bases left in between. The CDR3 nucleotides read TGTGCCAGCAGCCCCTTGGCCGGGTACGAAGCTTTCTTT. Protein sequence: CASSPLAGYEAFF.

V usage is TRBV3-1 and J usage is TRBJ1-5, with no clear D. This CDR3 is built from 13 residues. The germline gives CDR1 LGHDT, CDR2 YNNKEL (reference sequence). V lost 0 bases to trimming and J lost 5 bases, with 5 bases between them. The CDR3 DNA is TGTGCCAGCAGCCAAGAGTTACATCAGCCCCAGCATTTT. Translated: CASSQELHQPQHF.

This clonotype was seen a few times. V gene TRBV7-9 combines with J gene TRBJ2-2; no definite D call. Germline CDR1 reads SEHNR; CDR2 reads FQNEAQ (reference sequence). The CDR3 runs to 12 residues. Trimming pared 1 base from V and 7 bases from J, leaving 4 bases between. DNA of the CDR3: TGTGCCAGCAGCTTAGATCTCGGGGAGCTGTTTTTT. This sequence encodes CASSLDLGELFF. The full variable domain, its missing parts supplied by reference TRBV7-9 and TRBJ2-2, is DTGVSQNPRHKITKRGQNVTFRCDPISEHNRLYWYRQTLGQGPEFLTYFQNEAQLEKSRLLSDRFSAERPKGSFSTLEIQRTEQGDSAMYLCASSLDLGELFFGEGSRLTVL.

In its sample, this clonotype was seen many times. The chain is built from TRBV27 and TRBJ2-1; D ambiguous. This CDR3 is 15 amino acids long. V lost 3 bases to trimming and J lost 0 bases, with 9 bases between them. Germline V gene lookup returns CDR1 MNHEY and CDR2 SMNVEV (reference sequence). As DNA, the CDR3 is TGTGCCAGCAGTTTTTTTCAATCCTCCTACAATGAGCAGTTCTTC. Translated, it gives CASSFFQSSYNEQFF.

This chain links TRBV12-5 with TRBJ2-3; perhaps TRBD2 as D (6 bases). The germline V and J ends were trimmed by 5 bases and 2 bases, with 14 bases remaining between them. Germline assignment: CDR1 LGHNT and CDR2 FRNRAP. This CDR3 comprises 15 residues. The CDR3 nucleotides are TGTGCTAGTGGTCTAGGGACTGGGTTCACAGATACGCAGTATTTT. It is translated as CASGLGTGFTDTQYF.

This sequence joins TRBV7-2 and TRBJ2-7; 9 bases are a match to TRBD2. V was clipped by 3 bases and J by 1 base; unmatched bases: 7. CDR1 is SGHTA and CDR2 is FQGNSA in the germline V gene. The CDR3 runs to 16 residues. The CDR3 DNA follows: TGTGCCAGCAGCTTCTCGACTAGCGGAAGTTCCTACGAGCAGTACTTC. Amino acid sequence: CASSFSTSGSSYEQYF.

On this clonotype itself: This may stem from a read error, because a much larger clone lies one nucleotide away. This chain connects TRBV29-1 to TRBJ1-2, with 8 bases matching TRBD1. The CDR3 extends over 14 amino acids. The V gene's germline CDR1 is SQVTM and CDR2 ANQGSEA. The CDR3 coding sequence is TGCTGCGTTCTCGGAGGACAGGGCGACTATGGCTACACCTTC. Protein product: CCVLGGQGDYGYTF.

The chain links TRBV6-5 to TRBJ1-1; D is perhaps TRBD1 (5 bases). The germline V gene has CDR1 MNHEY and CDR2 SVGAGI. This CDR3 has 14 amino acids. Trimming pared 7 bases from V and 0 bases from J, leaving 12 bases between. This chain's CDR3 is CASTGGLLNTEAFF. The CDR3 DNA sequence: TGTGCCAGCACCGGGGGACTGCTGAACACTGAAGCTTTCTTT.

V and J are TRBV6-5 and TRBJ1-1; TRBD1 agrees at 7 bases. Trimming at V came to 6 bases and at J to 2 bases, leaving 9 bases not matched to a gene. Looked up from germline, CDR1 is MNHEY and CDR2 is SVGAGI. This CDR3 has 15 residues. In DNA form, the CDR3 reads TGTGCCAGCAGCCCCGGGACAGTTATAAACACTGAAGCTTTCTTT. It encodes CASSPGTVINTEAFF.

This clonotype was counted ten times or more. J is TRBJ1-1 and V is TRBV2; D remains ambiguous. The CDR3 loop spans 10 amino acids. Trimming took 4 bases from V and 8 from J, leaving 5 bases between them. CDR1 and CDR2 from the germline V gene are SNHLY and FYNNEI. The CDR3 region has the DNA TGTGCCAGCAGTGGGGAAGAAGCTTTCTTT. This encodes CASSGEEAFF. Filled out from reference TRBV2 and TRBJ1-1, the complete variable domain reads EPEVTQTPSHQVTQMGQEVILRCVPISNHLYFYWYRQILGQKVEFLVSFYNNEISEKSEIFDDQFSVERPDGSNFTLKIRSTKLEDSAMYFCASSGEEAFFGQGTRLTVV.

The rearrangement links TRBV2 to TRBJ2-2; TRBD1 is a possible D gene (6 bases). V shed 0 bases and J shed 5 bases, with 10 bases lying between them. Germline V gene lookup returns CDR1 SNHLY and CDR2 FYNNEI. The CDR3 has 15 residues. The CDR3 protein is CASSEAFRGTGELFF. For the CDR3, the DNA is TGTGCCAGCAGTGAAGCCTTTAGGGGGACCGGGGAGCTGTTTTTT.

CDR3 coding DNA: TGCAGTGCTAGAGATAGGGAAGGGAGCACTGAAGCTTTCTTT. This gives the protein CSARDREGSTEAFF. V usage is TRBV20-1 and J usage is TRBJ1-1; no reliable D call. The V gene's germline CDR1 is DFQATT and CDR2 SNEGSKA (reference sequence). This CDR3 has 14 residues. V lost 0 bases and J 4 bases, leaving 12 bases between the germline ends.

DNA for the CDR3: TGTGCCAGCAGCTTAGAACGCGACACTGAAGCTTTCTTT. Its translation is CASSLERDTEAFF. V gene TRBV7-3 combines with J gene TRBJ1-1; D is undetermined. Per germline, CDR1 SGHTA and CDR2 FQGTGA. Between the trimmed V and J ends, which lost 2 bases and 3 bases, there was a span of 7 bases. This CDR3 region has 13 residues. The variable domain in full, with the rest retrieved from reference TRBV7-3 and TRBJ1-1, is GAGVSQTPSNKVTEKGKYVELRCDPISGHTALYWYRQSLGQGPEFLIYFQGTGAADDSGLPNDRFFAVRPEGSVSTLKIQRTERGDSAVYLCASSLERDTEAFFGQGTRLTVV.

The table lists this clonotype with a few counts. CDR3 protein: CASSFTRRDRVPTLHF. Here the CDR3 DNA reads TGTGCCAGCAGTTTCACCAGACGGGACAGGGTCCCCACCCTCCACTTT. The J gene is TRBJ1-6, the V gene TRBV6-2 or TRBV6-3; 9 bases match TRBD1. Unmatched junction bases numbered 15, after V lost 4 bases and J lost 14 bases. The CDR3 sequence is 16 residues long. Germline assignment: CDR1 MNHEY and CDR2 SVGEGT.

This clonotype was picked up one time. The V gene is TRBV30, the J gene TRBJ1-1; D might be TRBD1 (5 bases). CDR3 size: 12 residues. Looked up from germline, CDR1 is GTSNPN and CDR2 is SVGIG (reference sequence). Trimming shortened V by 1 base and J by 10 bases, and 13 bases separated the two germline ends. CDR3 in amino acids: CAWSAVGVGAFF. In DNA, the CDR3 is TGTGCCTGGAGTGCGGTGGGGGTAGGAGCTTTCTTT.

This sequence joins TRBV5-1 and TRBJ1-2, with unresolved D. The CDR3 runs to 13 residues. Trimming took off 7 bases at V and 2 bases at J, with 12 bases between the two ends. Germline assignment: CDR1 SGHRS and CDR2 YFSETQ. CDR3 protein: CASAGQFNYGYTF. The CDR3 DNA follows: TGCGCCAGCGCGGGTCAATTCAACTATGGCTACACCTTC.

This clonotype was counted between two and nine times. V is TRBV6-4 and J is TRBJ2-3; maybe TRBD1 (6 bases). CDR3 length equals 14 residues. Germline-derived CDR1 and CDR2 are MRHNA and SNTAGT. V lost 3 bases and J 6 bases, leaving 13 bases between the germline ends. The CDR3 loop is CASSEQGAADTQYF. The DNA for the CDR3 is TGTGCCAGCAGTGAACAGGGAGCCGCGGATACGCAGTATTTT.

V is TRBV5-4 and J is TRBJ1-4, with 7 bases aligning to TRBD1. The germline V gene encodes CDR1 SGHNT and CDR2 YYREEE (reference sequence). The CDR3 extends over 16 amino acids. The V gene end was trimmed by 2 bases and the J gene end by 4 bases; junction bases not matched to a gene: 8. CDR3 nucleotides: TGTGCCAGCAGCTTACGGACAGGAGGTTTTAATGAAAAACTGTTTTTT. It specifies CASSLRTGGFNEKLFF.

The sample holds a few counts of this clonotype. This sequence joins TRBV6-5 and TRBJ2-3, with D perhaps given as TRBD1 or TRBD2 (5 bases each). Trimming took 10 bases from V and 2 from J, leaving 19 bases between them. CDR1 and CDR2 from the germline V gene are MNHEY and SVGAGI. The CDR3 loop spans 15 amino acids. The CDR3 is CATSSSGGFTDTQYF. The CDR3 coding sequence is TGTGCCACAAGCTCCTCTGGGGGATTCACAGATACGCAGTATTTT.

This clonotype was detected only a few times. The V call is TRBV10-3, the J call TRBJ1-1; perhaps TRBD1 as D (6 bases). In germline, CDR1 is ENHRY, CDR2 SYGVKD. V lost 6 bases and J lost 4, with 12 bases in between. This CDR3 is built from 13 residues. The CDR3 coding sequence is TGTGCCATCAGCCTACAGGGAAGCACTGAAGCTTTCTTT. This gives the protein CAISLQGSTEAFF.

V usage is TRBV2 and J usage is TRBJ1-5, with a possible D match to TRBD1 (5 bases). The CDR3 extends over 13 amino acids. Germline-derived CDR1 and CDR2 are SNHLY and FYNNEI. V lost 1 base and J 5 bases, leaving 6 bases between the germline ends. CDR3 in amino acids: CASSEGRDQPQHF. The CDR3 nucleotides are TGTGCCAGCAGTGAAGGCAGGGATCAGCCCCAGCATTTT.

CDR3 DNA: TGTGCCTGGAGTGTATCTGGTTCGAGGGGGTTTTCACCCCTCCACTTT. This codes for CAWSVSGSRGFSPLHF. The chain is built from TRBV30 and TRBJ1-6; D may be TRBD1 (6 bases). Trimming pared 0 bases from V and 9 bases from J, leaving 18 bases between. The CDR3 covers 16 residues. Germline CDR1 reads GTSNPN; CDR2 reads SVGIG (reference sequence).

The genes are TRBV29-1 and TRBJ1-2; D gene uncertain. Germline CDR1 reads SQVTM; CDR2 reads ANQGSEA. The CDR3 runs 13 residues. Trimming removed 7 bases from V and 5 bases from J, with 17 bases in between. DNA of the CDR3: TGCAGCGCCGAGAGCTCCCCCGCATATGGCTACACCTTC. It translates to CSAESSPAYGYTF.

This clonotype was recorded a few times. The rearrangement joins TRBV7-8 to TRBJ1-2; D is perhaps TRBD1 (6 bases). Germline V gives CDR1 SGHVS, CDR2 FQNEAQ. V lost 5 bases to trimming and J lost 0 bases, with 13 bases between them. This CDR3 has 15 residues. For the CDR3, the DNA is TGTGCCAGCAGCCGAGGGACACTAGCTAACTATGGCTACACCTTC. This sequence encodes CASSRGTLANYGYTF.

The genes are TRBV5-5 and TRBJ2-7; D gene unclear. V was shortened by 0 bases and J by 2 bases, with 9 bases between the two germline ends. Germline CDR1 reads SGHKS; CDR2 reads YYEKEE (reference sequence). CDR3 length: 14 amino acids. CDR3 coding DNA: TGTGCCAGCAGCTTGGGCGGTTACACCTACGAGCAGTACTTC. Translation gives CASSLGGYTYEQYF.

For this clonotype: Given a much more abundant clone one base away, this may be a read error. The chain carries TRBV6-6 and TRBJ1-4, with unresolved D. The CDR3 contains 13 residues. With 10 bases removed from V and 0 bases from J, the gap between germline ends came to 9 bases. Germline V gene sequence: CDR1 MNHNY, CDR2 SVGAGI (reference sequence). The CDR3 loop is CATYVATNEKLFF. As DNA, the CDR3 is TGTGCCACTTATGTCGCAACTAATGAAAAACTGTTTTTT.

V gene TRBV5-5 combines with J gene TRBJ2-2; D not resolved. Between the trimmed V and J ends, which lost 4 bases and 5 bases, there was a span of 12 bases. The length of the CDR3 is 14 residues. CDR1 SGHKS and CDR2 YYEKEE come from the germline V gene (reference sequence). CDR3 nucleotides: TGTGCCAGCAGCGATAGAACTCAAACCGGGGAGCTGTTTTTT. Translation gives CASSDRTQTGELFF.